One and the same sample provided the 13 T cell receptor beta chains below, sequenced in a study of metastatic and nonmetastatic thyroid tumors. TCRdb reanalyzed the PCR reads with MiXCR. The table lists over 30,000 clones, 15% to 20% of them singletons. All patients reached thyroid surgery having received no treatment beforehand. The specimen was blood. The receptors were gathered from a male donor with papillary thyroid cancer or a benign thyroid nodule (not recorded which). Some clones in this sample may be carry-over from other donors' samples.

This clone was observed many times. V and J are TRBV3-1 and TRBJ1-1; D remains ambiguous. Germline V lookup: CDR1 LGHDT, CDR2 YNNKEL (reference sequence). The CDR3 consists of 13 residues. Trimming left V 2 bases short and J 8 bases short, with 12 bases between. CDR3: CASSQPGTREAFF. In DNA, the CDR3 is TGTGCCAGCAGCCAACCAGGAACCAGAGAAGCTTTCTTT.

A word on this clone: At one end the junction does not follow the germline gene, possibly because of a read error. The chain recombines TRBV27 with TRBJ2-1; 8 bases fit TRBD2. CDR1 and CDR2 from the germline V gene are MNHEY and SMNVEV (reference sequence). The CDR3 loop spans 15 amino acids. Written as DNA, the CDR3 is TGTGCCACCAGAGCCCGGGAGGGCTCCTACAAGGAGCAGTTCTTC. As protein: CATRAREGSYKEQFF.

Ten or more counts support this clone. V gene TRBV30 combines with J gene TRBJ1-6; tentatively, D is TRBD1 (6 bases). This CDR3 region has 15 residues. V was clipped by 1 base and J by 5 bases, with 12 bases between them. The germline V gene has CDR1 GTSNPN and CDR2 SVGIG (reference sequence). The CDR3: CAWSAGGADNSPLHF. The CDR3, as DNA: TGTGCCTGGAGTGCGGGGGGGGCGGATAATTCACCCCTCCACTTT.

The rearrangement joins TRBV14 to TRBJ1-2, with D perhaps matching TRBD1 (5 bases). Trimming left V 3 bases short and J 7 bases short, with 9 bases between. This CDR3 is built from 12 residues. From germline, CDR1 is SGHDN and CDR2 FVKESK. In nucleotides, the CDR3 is TGTGCCAGCAGCCAGAAACAGGTTGGCTACACCTTC. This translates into CASSQKQVGYTF.

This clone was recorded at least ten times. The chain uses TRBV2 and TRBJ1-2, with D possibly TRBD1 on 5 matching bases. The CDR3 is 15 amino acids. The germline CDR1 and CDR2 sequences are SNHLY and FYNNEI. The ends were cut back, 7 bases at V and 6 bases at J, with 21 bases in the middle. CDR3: CASIRIGPARDGYTF. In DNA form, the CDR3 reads TGTGCCAGCATTAGAATAGGCCCCGCCAGGGATGGCTACACCTTC.

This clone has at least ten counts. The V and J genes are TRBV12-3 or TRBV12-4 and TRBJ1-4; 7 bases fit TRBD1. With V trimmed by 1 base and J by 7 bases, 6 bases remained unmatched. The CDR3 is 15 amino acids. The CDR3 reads CASSLGIGGGEKLFF. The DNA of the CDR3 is TGTGCCAGCAGTTTAGGTATAGGGGGCGGTGAAAAACTGTTTTTT.

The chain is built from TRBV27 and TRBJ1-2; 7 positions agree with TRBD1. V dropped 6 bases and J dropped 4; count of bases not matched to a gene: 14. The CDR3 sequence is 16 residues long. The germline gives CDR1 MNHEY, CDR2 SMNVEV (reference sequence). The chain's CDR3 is CASSHSGGRRVYGYTF. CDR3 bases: TGTGCCAGCAGCCACTCAGGGGGGCGGAGGGTCTATGGCTACACCTTC.

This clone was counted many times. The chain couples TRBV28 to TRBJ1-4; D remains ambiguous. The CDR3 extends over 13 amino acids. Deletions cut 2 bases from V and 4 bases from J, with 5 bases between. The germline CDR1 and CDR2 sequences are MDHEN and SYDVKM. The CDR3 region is CASSLTVNEKLFF. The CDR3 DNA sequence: TGTGCCAGCAGTTTAACGGTTAATGAAAAACTGTTTTTT.

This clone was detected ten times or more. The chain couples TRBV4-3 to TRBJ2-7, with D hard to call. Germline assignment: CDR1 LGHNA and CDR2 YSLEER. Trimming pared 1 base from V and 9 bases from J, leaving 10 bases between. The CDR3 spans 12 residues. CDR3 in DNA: TGCGCCAGCAGCCAAGGAAACGGACGGCAGTACTTC. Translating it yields CASSQGNGRQYF.

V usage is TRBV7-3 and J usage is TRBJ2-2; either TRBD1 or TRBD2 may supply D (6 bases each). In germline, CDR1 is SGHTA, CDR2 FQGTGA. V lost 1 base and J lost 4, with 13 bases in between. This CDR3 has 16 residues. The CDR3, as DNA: TGTGCCAGCAGCTTAAGAACAGGGAGGTCCACCGGGGAGCTGTTTTTT. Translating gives CASSLRTGRSTGELFF.

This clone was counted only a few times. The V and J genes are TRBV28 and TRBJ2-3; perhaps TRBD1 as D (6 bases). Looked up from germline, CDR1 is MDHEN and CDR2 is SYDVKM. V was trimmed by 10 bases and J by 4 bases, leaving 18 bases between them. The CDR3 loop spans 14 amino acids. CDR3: CAIRYRVDADTQYF. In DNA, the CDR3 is TGTGCCATCAGATACAGGGTTGACGCAGATACGCAGTATTTT.

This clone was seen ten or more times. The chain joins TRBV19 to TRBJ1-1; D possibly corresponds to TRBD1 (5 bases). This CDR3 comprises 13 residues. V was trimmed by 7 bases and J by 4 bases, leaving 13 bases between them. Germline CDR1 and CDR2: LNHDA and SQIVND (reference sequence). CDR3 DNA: TGTGCCAGTAAACGGGACCAGGGCACTGAAGCTTTCTTT. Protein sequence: CASKRDQGTEAFF.

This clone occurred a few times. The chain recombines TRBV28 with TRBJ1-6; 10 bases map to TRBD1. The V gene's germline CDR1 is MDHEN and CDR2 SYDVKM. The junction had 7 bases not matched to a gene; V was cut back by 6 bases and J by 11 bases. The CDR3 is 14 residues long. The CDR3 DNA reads TGTGCCAGCAGGACAGGGGGCGCGTTACCACCCCTCCACTTT. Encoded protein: CASRTGGALPPLHF.